Each of the 24 T cell receptor beta chains below was sequenced from the same sample in a study of T cells in Graves' hyperthyroidism and ophthalmopathy. The TCR beta CDR3 regions underwent amplification using RNA transcripts as the source. The HTBI primer set drove a first-round RT-PCR of the TCR CDR3. TCRdb itself ran the multiplex PCR reads through MiXCR, one entry per CDR3 protein. The table records 300,000 to 400,000 distinct CDR3 sequences, approximately 13% of them present only once. The sample was blood. All receptors derive from a woman aged 25-40 years with Graves' hyperthyroidism.

This sequence joins TRBV29-1 and TRBJ2-6, with D tentatively TRBD1 (5 bases). Germline values: CDR1 SQVTM, CDR2 ANQGSEA. V was shortened by 6 bases and J by 1 base, with 10 bases between the two germline ends. The CDR3 sequence is 14 residues long. The CDR3 spells CSVARESGANVLTF. The CDR3, as DNA: TGCAGCGTCGCCAGGGAATCTGGGGCCAACGTCCTGACTTTC.

This clonotype came up many times. The CDR3 here is CASTRQESSGNTIYF. The CDR3 coding sequence is TGTGCCAGCACTCGACAGGAGAGCTCTGGAAACACCATATATTTT. The chain couples TRBV2 to TRBJ1-3; a possible D gene is TRBD1 (6 bases). This CDR3 spans 15 amino acids. Germline values: CDR1 SNHLY, CDR2 FYNNEI. Trimming took 7 bases from V and 0 from J, leaving 13 bases between them.

In this sample, this clonotype turned up many times. The rearrangement links TRBV28 to TRBJ1-1; D possibly corresponds to TRBD1 (6 bases). Germline V CDR1 and CDR2: MDHEN, SYDVKM. V was trimmed by 2 bases and J by 12 bases, leaving 25 bases between them. The CDR3 sequence is 16 residues long. The CDR3 coding sequence is TGTGCCAGCAGTTTAGGGGGGTCCGGGACAACGAAGAGGCCTTTCTTT. Protein: CASSLGGSGTTKRPFF.

The chain uses TRBV29-1 and TRBJ2-3; D remains unclear. Deletions cut 3 bases from V and 2 bases from J, with 6 bases between. The V gene's germline CDR1 is SQVTM and CDR2 ANQGSEA. This CDR3 is built from 12 residues. The chain's CDR3 is CSVDSYTDTQYF. In DNA, the CDR3 is TGCAGCGTTGATTCCTACACAGATACGCAGTATTTT.

This clonotype was found a few times. The rearrangement joins TRBV3-1 to TRBJ2-1, with D possibly called TRBD1 or TRBD2 (5 bases each). CDR1 and CDR2 (germline): LGHDT, YNNKEL (reference sequence). The CDR3 runs 14 residues. Trimming took 0 bases from V and 7 from J, leaving 10 bases between them. The CDR3 coding sequence is TGTGCCAGCAGCCAAGATTCGAGGGGAAATGAGCAGTTCTTC. Its protein is CASSQDSRGNEQFF.

This clonotype was recorded many times. J is TRBJ2-1 and V is TRBV6-1; possibly TRBD1 or TRBD2 for D (5 bases each). V lost 6 bases and J lost 0, with 12 bases in between. The CDR3 extends over 15 amino acids. The germline CDR1 and CDR2 sequences are MNHNS and SASEGT. CDR3 sequence reads: CASRIEGSSYNEQFF. The CDR3 DNA follows: TGTGCCAGCAGAATAGAGGGGAGCTCCTACAATGAGCAGTTCTTC.

With respect to this clonotype: Given a much more abundant clone one base away, this may be a read error. The chain carries TRBV24-1 and TRBJ2-3; 8 positions match TRBD2. The length of the CDR3 is 16 residues. Germline loops: CDR1 KGHDR, CDR2 SFDVKD. CDR3 sequence: CATSDLRSRGEDTQCF. The CDR3 DNA reads TGTGCCACCAGTGATTTGCGGTCGCGGGGGGAAGATACGCAGTGTTTT.

V usage is TRBV19 and J usage is TRBJ2-1, with 7 bases lining up with TRBD2. The CDR3 consists of 15 residues. Trimming at V came to 7 bases and at J to 4 bases, leaving 10 bases not matched to a gene. Germline CDR1 reads LNHDA; CDR2 reads SQIVND (reference sequence). The CDR3 DNA follows: TGTGCCAGTACCCAAACTAGGGAGGGTTACAATGAGCAGTTCTTC. Protein sequence: CASTQTREGYNEQFF. The full variable domain, its missing parts supplied by reference TRBV19 and TRBJ2-1, is DGGITQSPKYLFRKEGQNVTLSCEQNLNHDAMYWYRQDPGQGLRLIYYSQIVNDFQKGDIAEGYSVSREKKESFPLTVTSAQKNPTAFYLCASTQTREGYNEQFFGPGTRLTVL.

This clonotype occurred a few times. This chain joins TRBV6-1 and TRBJ2-2; 7 nucleotides agree with TRBD2. With 4 bases clipped from V and 6 bases from J, the junction kept 5 bases outside the gene matches. CDR1 is MNHNS and CDR2 is SASEGT in the germline V gene. CDR3 size: 14 residues. The CDR3 DNA reads as TGTGCCAGCAGTGGCGGGAGATCCCCCGGGGAGCTGTTTTTT. It translates to CASSGGRSPGELFF.

This clonotype was counted ten times or more. V usage is TRBV11-2 and J usage is TRBJ1-2; no firm D call. Trimming removed 3 bases from V and 3 bases from J, with 14 bases in between. CDR1 SGHAT and CDR2 FQNNGV come from the germline V gene. The CDR3 totals 15 residues. CDR3: CASSLPMSGDYGYTF. CDR3 DNA sequence: TGTGCCAGCAGCTTGCCCATGTCTGGAGACTATGGCTACACCTTC.

Regarding this clonotype: A read error is possible here, since a much larger clone lies one base away. The chain couples TRBV28 to TRBJ2-5; weak D call: TRBD1 (5 bases). Germline V lookup: CDR1 MDHEN, CDR2 SYDVKM. There are 14 residues in the CDR3. CDR3 coding DNA: TGTGCCGGCAGCAAGGGGATAGTAAGGGAGACCCAGTACTTC. Protein sequence: CAGSKGIVRETQYF.

Many counts were recorded for this clonotype. The genes are TRBV11-2 and TRBJ2-1; 7 bases align to TRBD2. From germline, CDR1 is SGHAT and CDR2 FQNNGV. The CDR3 is 15 amino acids. J was trimmed by 0 bases and V by 6 bases; bases with no gene match: 5. CDR3 DNA sequence: TGTGCCAGCAGGATAGCGGGTAGCTCCTACAATGAGCAGTTCTTC. Protein product: CASRIAGSSYNEQFF.

This clonotype was seen only once. The V gene is TRBV7-3, the J gene TRBJ2-2, with a tentative D call TRBD2 (6 bases). CDR1 and CDR2 from the germline V gene are SGHTA and FQGTGA. The germline V and J ends were trimmed by 5 bases and 8 bases, with 15 bases remaining between them. This CDR3 has 14 residues. CDR3 nucleotides: TGTGCCAGCAGCCCGGGCCCAGGGACTGGGGAGCTGTTTTTT. Translated: CASSPGPGTGELFF.

This clonotype was detected a few times. The V and J genes are TRBV19 and TRBJ2-1, with D uncertain. The germline gives CDR1 LNHDA, CDR2 SQIVND (reference sequence). Trimming removed 7 bases from V and 3 bases from J, with 16 bases in between. There are 15 residues in the CDR3. The CDR3 is CASIDRWGNYNEQFF. CDR3 DNA sequence: TGTGCCAGTATAGATCGGTGGGGAAACTACAATGAGCAGTTCTTC.

At least ten counts were recorded for this clonotype. The gene calls are TRBV27 and TRBJ2-1; tentatively, D is TRBD1 (6 bases). Deletions cut 5 bases from V and 7 bases from J, with 21 bases between. CDR1 is MNHEY and CDR2 is SMNVEV in the germline V gene (reference sequence). CDR3 size: 16 residues. DNA of the CDR3: TGTGCCAGCAGTCCGACAGGTTTTGTCTTGGGGAATGAGCAGTTCTTC. Translating it yields CASSPTGFVLGNEQFF.

CDR3 region: CASSLARRSGNEQFF. CDR3 sequence (DNA): TGTGCCAGCAGCTTGGCCCGGCGATCAGGCAATGAGCAGTTCTTC. The chain uses TRBV5-8 and TRBJ2-1; no definite D call. V lost 0 bases to trimming and J lost 6 bases, with 13 bases between them. This CDR3 region has 15 residues. The V gene's germline CDR1 is SGHTS and CDR2 YDEGEE.

This clonotype was seen more than once but under ten times. This rearrangement joins TRBV24-1 to TRBJ2-5; tentatively, D is TRBD2 (5 bases). V was pared by 5 bases and J by 5 bases, with 17 bases between. There are 15 residues in the CDR3. Germline-derived CDR1 and CDR2 are KGHDR and SFDVKD. The CDR3 spells CATSVVSGLRETQYF. The DNA of the CDR3 is TGTGCCACCAGTGTAGTCTCCGGACTTAGGGAGACCCAGTACTTC.

This clonotype was seen at least ten times. This chain joins TRBV6-5 and TRBJ1-5; D unresolved. The germline CDR1 and CDR2 sequences are MNHEY and SVGAGI. Trimming left V 0 bases short and J 0 bases short, with 9 bases between. This CDR3 is built from 16 residues. The CDR3 sequence: CASSYSTGISNQPQHF. Written as DNA, the CDR3 is TGTGCCAGCAGTTACTCGACTGGGATTAGCAATCAGCCCCAGCATTTT.

This clonotype was observed many times. The chain carries TRBV7-6 and TRBJ1-1; D possibly corresponds to TRBD1 (5 bases). Trimming removed 4 bases from V and 3 bases from J, with 12 bases in between. The germline CDR1 and CDR2 sequences are SGHVS and FNYEAQ. This CDR3 has 14 residues. CDR3 bases: TGTGCCAGCAGCTACCGTGGGGCGGACACTGAAGCTTTCTTT. It translates to CASSYRGADTEAFF.

In its sample, this clonotype was seen a few times. This chain joins TRBV4-2 and TRBJ2-5; no reliable D call. CDR1 LGHNA and CDR2 YNFKEQ come from the germline V gene. V was pared by 0 bases and J by 5 bases, with 10 bases between. This CDR3 is built from 14 residues. CDR3 sequence reads: CASSQDSQSETQYF. The DNA of the CDR3 is TGTGCCAGCAGCCAAGATTCCCAAAGCGAGACCCAGTACTTC.

Turning to this clonotype: A much larger clonotype is one base distant, so this may be a read error. The chain has TRBV20-1 and TRBJ1-5; D is ambiguous. The CDR3 length is 15 residues. Germline V gene sequence: CDR1 DFQATT, CDR2 SNEGSKA (reference sequence). This chain's CDR3 is CSARDPLNRNQLQHF. The CDR3 DNA is TGCAGTGCTAGAGACCCTCTCAATCGCAATCAGCTCCAGCATTTT.

The chain couples TRBV6-1 to TRBJ2-7; no definite D call. V was clipped by 5 bases and J by 2 bases, with 19 bases between them. Looked up from germline, CDR1 is MNHNS and CDR2 is SASEGT. The CDR3 runs to 16 residues. The CDR3 sequence: CASSFPADPDPYEQYF. Written as DNA, the CDR3 is TGTGCCAGCAGTTTTCCGGCCGACCCGGATCCCTACGAGCAGTACTTC.

This clonotype showed up just once. This chain links TRBV12-3 or TRBV12-4 with TRBJ2-7; D is tentatively TRBD1 or TRBD2 (5 bases each). The CDR3 length is 14 residues. Trimming removed 6 bases at V and 2 bases at J, with 14 bases between. The CDR3 DNA reads as TGTGCCAGCAGACCCGGGACGGAGCCCTACGAGCAGTACTTC. It encodes CASRPGTEPYEQYF.

This clonotype was recorded at least ten times. The chain joins TRBV2 to TRBJ1-5; perhaps TRBD1 as D (5 bases). Germline assignment: CDR1 SNHLY and CDR2 FYNNEI. The CDR3 is 15 residues long. Deletions cut 6 bases from V and 7 bases from J, with 19 bases between. The DNA for the CDR3 is TGTGCCAGCAGAGGAGACAGATCCCTTTCGCAGCCCCAGCATTTT. It specifies CASRGDRSLSQPQHF.